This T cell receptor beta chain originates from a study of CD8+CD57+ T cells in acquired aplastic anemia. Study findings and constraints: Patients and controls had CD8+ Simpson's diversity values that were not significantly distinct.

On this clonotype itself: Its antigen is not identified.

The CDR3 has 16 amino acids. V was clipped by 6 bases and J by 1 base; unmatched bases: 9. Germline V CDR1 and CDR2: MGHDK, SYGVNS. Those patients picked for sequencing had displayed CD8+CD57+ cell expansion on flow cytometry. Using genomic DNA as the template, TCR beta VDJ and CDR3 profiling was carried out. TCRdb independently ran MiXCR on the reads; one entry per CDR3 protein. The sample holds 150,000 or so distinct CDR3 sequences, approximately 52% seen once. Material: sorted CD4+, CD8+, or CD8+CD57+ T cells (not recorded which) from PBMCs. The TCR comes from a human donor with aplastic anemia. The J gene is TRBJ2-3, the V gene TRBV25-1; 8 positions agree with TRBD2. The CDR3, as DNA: TGTGCCAGCAGCTTAGAGCGGGGGTCTCGCACAGATACGCAGTATTTT. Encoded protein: CASSLERGSRTDTQYF. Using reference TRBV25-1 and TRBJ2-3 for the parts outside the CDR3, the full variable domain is EADIYQTPRYLVIGTGKKITLECSQTMGHDKMYWYQQDPGMELHLIHYSYGVNSTEKGDLSSESTVSRIRTEHFPLTLESARPSHTSQYLCASSLERGSRTDTQYFGPGTRLTVL.